The source of this T cell receptor (beta chain) is a study of blood T cells in healthy people across ages. The second PCR ran about 6 to 12 cycles with a sample-barcoded 5' primer and J-beta primers. Using its own MiXCR run on the 5' RACE reads, TCRdb lists one record per CDR3 protein. The table has about 1.6 million distinct CDR3 sequences, about 31% seen once. CDR1 is SGDLS and CDR2 is YYNGEE in the germline V gene. The CDR3 spans 16 residues. Unmatched junction bases numbered 8, after V lost 4 bases and J lost 2 bases. The sequenced sample consisted of blood. J is TRBJ2-1 and V is TRBV9; 8 nucleotides align to TRBD1. This TCR was sampled from a woman under 40 in good health. CDR3 protein: CASSSRQGRTYNEQFF. The CDR3 DNA sequence: TGTGCCAGCAGCTCCCGACAGGGGCGAACCTACAATGAGCAGTTCTTC.